Sequencing of this T cell receptor (beta chain) was carried out in a study of T-cell reconstitution after alpha-beta-depleted transplantation in children. Unique molecular identifiers were built into the TCRbeta library. TCRdb itself ran the PCR reads through MiXCR, one entry per CDR3 protein. The table records about 600,000 distinct CDR3 sequences, over 9.5% of them present only once. Trimming cost V 6 bases and J 2 bases; bases outside gene matches: 10. Per germline, CDR1 MRHNA and CDR2 SNTAGT. The CDR3 is 18 amino acids. Sequencing was performed on PBMCs from the stem cell graft donor, taken from the stem cell graft. The V and J genes are TRBV6-4 and TRBJ2-5; TRBD2 agrees at 15 bases. This clonotype originated in a human donor who donated a stem cell graft to a child with acute myeloid leukemia. CDR3 nucleotide sequence: TGTGCCAGCAGCCGCGGGACTAGCGGGAGGACGGTACAAGAGACCCAGTACTTC. This sequence encodes CASSRGTSGRTVQETQYF.